This T cell receptor beta chain originates from a study of blood T cell repertoires in COVID-19. The wider study: Samples came from the United States, Italy and Spain, spanning acute and convalescent COVID-19. The cDNA or gDNA used as material had been derived from T cells, B-cell-depleted T cells, or PBMCs.

Only a few counts were recorded for this clone. Other DNA sequences in this sample translate to the same CDR3. Trimming pared 5 bases from V and 0 bases from J, leaving 7 bases between. There are 13 residues in the CDR3. Germline values: CDR1 MNHNY, CDR2 SVGAGI (reference sequence). In the original workflow: Reference gene primers were amplified, and this amplification served to estimate nucleated cell counts. Some clones are missing from TCRdb's copy, which holds only in-frame ones; the method was immunoSEQ multiplex PCR. Clonal size and the V and J genes are those of that table, whereas D and trimming came from the DNA. The sample yields 250,000 to 300,000 clones, around 91% seen once.

What was sequenced was peripheral blood. V is TRBV6-6 and J is TRBJ1-2; D unresolved. This clonotype originated in a woman in her sixties or seventies with acute or convalescent COVID-19. CDR3 bases: TGTGCCAGCAGTCCCGGGACTAACTATGGCTACACCTTC. Translated: CASSPGTNYGYTF.